These T cell receptor beta chains were read from a single sample in a study of shared clonotypes between healthy human individuals. Data came from immunoSEQ multiplex PCR; TCRdb stores just in-frame clones and leaves some out. The table has 600,000 to 750,000 clones, 60% to 80% seen once. Specimen: memory CD4+ T cells sorted from blood. The origin of the receptors is a woman aged 30 to 39 in good health. Each CDR3 is given with its conserved first and last residue. Fields, in order: clone size, J gene, D gene, CDR3 length, V gene, CDR3 DNA, CDR3 protein. The D gene is left open where the match is weak. Clone size is given for some rows only: seen once, a few or many times, or a class if the clone is expanded.

>-|TRBJ1-2|-|16|TRBV28
TGTGCCAGCAGTTTACCCCCGGGACGGGGGAACTATGGCTACACCTTC
CASSLPPGRGNYGYTF
>-|TRBJ1-4|-|14|TRBV4-1
TGCGCCAGCAGCCAAGATGCAGGGTACGGAAAACTGTTTTTT
CASSQDAGYGKLFF
>-|TRBJ2-2|-|14|TRBV7-6
TGTGCCAGCAGCCCCTCCGCTAACACCGGGGAGCTGTTTTTT
CASSPSANTGELFF
>-|TRBJ1-4|TRBD1|16|TRBV5-8
TGTGCCAGCAGCCCCTTAGTCGGGACAGGCTATGAAAAACTGTTTTTT
CASSPLVGTGYEKLFF
>-|TRBJ2-3|TRBD2|14|TRBV29-1
TGCAGCGTATATTCGTGGGACGGGGGGGATACGCAGTATTTT
CSVYSWDGGDTQYF
>once|TRBJ1-4|-|15|TRBV28
TGTGCCAGCAGTTCCCCTCCGGGGACGGGGGAAAAACTGTTTTTT
CASSSPPGTGEKLFF
>-|TRBJ2-7|-|16|TRBV2
TGTGCCAGCAGTGAAGCACGCGCTAGCTCGATCGACGAGCAGTACTTC
CASSEARASSIDEQYF
>-|TRBJ2-5|-|15|TRBV28
TGTGCCAGCAGTTCGAACACGGATGGGTCGGAGACCCAGTACTTC
CASSSNTDGSETQYF
>-|TRBJ1-1|-|14|TRBV9
TGTGCCAGCAGCGTAGAAGGATGGAACACTGAAGCTTTCTTT
CASSVEGWNTEAFF
>once|TRBJ1-2|-|14|TRBV5-4
TGTGCCAGCTCTCGGGGTTCGGGAGTGGATGGCTACACCTTC
CASSRGSGVDGYTF
>-|TRBJ1-1|-|10|TRBV6-1
TGTGCCAGCAGTGTTTTTAAAGCTTTCTTT
CASSVFKAFF
>-|TRBJ2-1|-|11|TRBV6-1
TGTGCCACCCTGAAGTTCAATGAGCAGTTCTTC
CATLKFNEQFF